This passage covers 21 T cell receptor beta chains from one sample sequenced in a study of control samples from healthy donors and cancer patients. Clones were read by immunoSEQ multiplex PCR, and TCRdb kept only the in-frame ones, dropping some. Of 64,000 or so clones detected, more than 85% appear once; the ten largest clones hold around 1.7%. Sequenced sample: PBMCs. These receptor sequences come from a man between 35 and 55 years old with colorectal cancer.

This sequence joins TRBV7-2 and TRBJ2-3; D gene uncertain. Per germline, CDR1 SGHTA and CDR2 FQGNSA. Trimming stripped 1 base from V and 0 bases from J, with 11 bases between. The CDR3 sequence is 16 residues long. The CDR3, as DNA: TGTGCCAGCAGCTTAGAGGTTGTCAGCAGCACAGATACGCAGTATTTT. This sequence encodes CASSLEVVSSTDTQYF.

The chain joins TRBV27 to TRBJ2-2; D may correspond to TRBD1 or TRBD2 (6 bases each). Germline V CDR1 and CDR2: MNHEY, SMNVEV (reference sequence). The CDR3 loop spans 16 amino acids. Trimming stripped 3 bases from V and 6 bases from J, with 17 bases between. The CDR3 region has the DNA TGTGCCAGCAGTTTTTTGGGGGGCCTGGGCCCCGGGGAGCTGTTTTTT. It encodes CASSFLGGLGPGELFF.

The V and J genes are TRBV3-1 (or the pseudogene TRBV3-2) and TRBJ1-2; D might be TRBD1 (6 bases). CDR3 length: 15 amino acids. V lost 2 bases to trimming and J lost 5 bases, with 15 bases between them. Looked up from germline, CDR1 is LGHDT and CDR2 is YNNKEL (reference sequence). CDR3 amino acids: CASSQRQALGYGYTF. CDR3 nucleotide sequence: TGTGCCAGCAGCCAACGACAGGCATTGGGGTATGGCTACACCTTC.

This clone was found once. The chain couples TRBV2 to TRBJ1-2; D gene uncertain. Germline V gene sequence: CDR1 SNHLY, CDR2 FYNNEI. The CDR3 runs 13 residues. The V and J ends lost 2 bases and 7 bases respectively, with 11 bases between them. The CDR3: CASSERAQTGYTF. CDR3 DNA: TGTGCCAGCAGTGAAAGGGCTCAGACTGGCTACACCTTC.

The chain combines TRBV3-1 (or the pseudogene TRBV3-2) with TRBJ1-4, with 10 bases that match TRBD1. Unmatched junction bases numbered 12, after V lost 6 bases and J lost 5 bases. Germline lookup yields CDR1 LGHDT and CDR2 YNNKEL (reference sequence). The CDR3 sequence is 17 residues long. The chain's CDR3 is CASSPGDRGLYNEKLFF. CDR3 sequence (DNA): TGTGCCAGCAGTCCCGGGGACAGGGGCCTATACAATGAAAAACTGTTTTTT.

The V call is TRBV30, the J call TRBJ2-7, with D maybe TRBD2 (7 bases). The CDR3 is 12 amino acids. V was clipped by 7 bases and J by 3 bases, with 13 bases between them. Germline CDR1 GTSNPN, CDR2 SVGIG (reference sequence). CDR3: CAFEGGGYEQYF. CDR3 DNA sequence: TGTGCCTTTGAGGGGGGGGGCTACGAGCAGTACTTC.

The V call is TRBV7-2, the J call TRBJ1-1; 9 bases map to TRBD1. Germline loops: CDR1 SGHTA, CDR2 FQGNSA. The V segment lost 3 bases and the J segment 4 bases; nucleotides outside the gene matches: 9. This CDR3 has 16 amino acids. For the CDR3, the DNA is TGTGCCAGCAGCTTCCGGGACAGGGCCCTCCTCACTGAAGCTTTCTTT. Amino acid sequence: CASSFRDRALLTEAFF.

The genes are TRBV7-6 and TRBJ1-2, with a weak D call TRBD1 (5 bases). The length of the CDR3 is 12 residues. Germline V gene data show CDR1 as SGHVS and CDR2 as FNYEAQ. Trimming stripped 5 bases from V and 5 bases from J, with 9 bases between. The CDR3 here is CASSPEGYGYTF. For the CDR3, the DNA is TGTGCCAGCAGCCCGGAGGGGTATGGCTACACCTTC.

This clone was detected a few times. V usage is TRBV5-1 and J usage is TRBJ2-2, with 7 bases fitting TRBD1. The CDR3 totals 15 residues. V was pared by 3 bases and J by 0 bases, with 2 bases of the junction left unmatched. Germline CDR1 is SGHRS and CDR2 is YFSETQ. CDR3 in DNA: TGCGCCAGCAGCTCGGGACAGTCGAACACCGGGGAGCTGTTTTTT. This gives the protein CASSSGQSNTGELFF.

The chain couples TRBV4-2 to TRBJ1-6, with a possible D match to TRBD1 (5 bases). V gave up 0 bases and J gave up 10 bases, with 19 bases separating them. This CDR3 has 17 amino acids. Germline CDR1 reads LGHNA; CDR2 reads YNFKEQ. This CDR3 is CASSQDRLSSGSSPLHF. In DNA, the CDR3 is TGTGCCAGCAGCCAAGATAGACTCTCTTCAGGGAGCTCACCCCTCCACTTT.

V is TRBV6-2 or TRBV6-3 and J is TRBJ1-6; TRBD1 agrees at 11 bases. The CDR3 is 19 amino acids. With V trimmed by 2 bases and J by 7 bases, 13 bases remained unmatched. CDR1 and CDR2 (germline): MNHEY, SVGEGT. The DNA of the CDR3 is TGTGCCAGCAGTTACAGGCCGGGACAGGGGGTAGCTACGAATTCACCCCTCCACTTT. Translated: CASSYRPGQGVATNSPLHF.

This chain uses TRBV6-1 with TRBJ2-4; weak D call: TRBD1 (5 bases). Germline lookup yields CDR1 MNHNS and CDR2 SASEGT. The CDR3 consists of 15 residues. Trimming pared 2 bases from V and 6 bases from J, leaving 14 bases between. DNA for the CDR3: TGTGCCAGCAGTGAACAGGTTCTTAGGGGAAACATTCAGTACTTC. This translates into CASSEQVLRGNIQYF.

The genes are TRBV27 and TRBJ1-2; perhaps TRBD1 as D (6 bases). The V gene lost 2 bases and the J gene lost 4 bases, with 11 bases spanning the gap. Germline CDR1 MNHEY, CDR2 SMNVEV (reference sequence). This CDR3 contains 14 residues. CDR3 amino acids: CASSLRGGGYGYTF. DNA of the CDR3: TGTGCCAGCAGTTTAAGGGGGGGAGGCTATGGCTACACCTTC.

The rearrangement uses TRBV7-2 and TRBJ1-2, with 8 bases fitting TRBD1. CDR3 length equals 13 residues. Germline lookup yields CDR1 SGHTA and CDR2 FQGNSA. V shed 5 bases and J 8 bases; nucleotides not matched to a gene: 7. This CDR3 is CASSTRTGPGYTF. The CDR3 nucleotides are TGTGCCAGCAGCACCCGGACAGGGCCCGGCTACACCTTC.

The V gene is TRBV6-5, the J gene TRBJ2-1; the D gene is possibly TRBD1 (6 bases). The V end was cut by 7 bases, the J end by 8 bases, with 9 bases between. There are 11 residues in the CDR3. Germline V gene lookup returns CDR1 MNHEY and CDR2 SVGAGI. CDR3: CASNRVYEQFF. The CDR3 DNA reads TGTGCCAGCAACAGGGTATATGAGCAGTTCTTC.

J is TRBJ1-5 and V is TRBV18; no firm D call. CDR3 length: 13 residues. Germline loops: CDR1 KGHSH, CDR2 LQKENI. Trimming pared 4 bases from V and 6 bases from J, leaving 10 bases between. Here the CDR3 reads CASSRGTGQPQHF. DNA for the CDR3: TGTGCCAGCTCACGGGGAACGGGTCAGCCCCAGCATTTT.

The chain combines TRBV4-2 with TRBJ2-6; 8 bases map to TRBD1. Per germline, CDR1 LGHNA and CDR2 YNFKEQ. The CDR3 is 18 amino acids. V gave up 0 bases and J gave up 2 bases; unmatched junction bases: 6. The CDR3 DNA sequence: TGTGCCAGCAGCCAAGAGACGACAGGGGAGGCTGGGGCCAACGTCCTGACTTTC. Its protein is CASSQETTGEAGANVLTF.

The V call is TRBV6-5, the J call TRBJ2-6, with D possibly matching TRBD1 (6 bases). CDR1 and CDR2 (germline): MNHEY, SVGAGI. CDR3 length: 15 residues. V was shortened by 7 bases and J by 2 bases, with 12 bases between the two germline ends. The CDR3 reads CASITGNPGANVLTF. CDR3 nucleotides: TGTGCCAGCATTACAGGGAATCCTGGGGCCAACGTCCTGACTTTC.

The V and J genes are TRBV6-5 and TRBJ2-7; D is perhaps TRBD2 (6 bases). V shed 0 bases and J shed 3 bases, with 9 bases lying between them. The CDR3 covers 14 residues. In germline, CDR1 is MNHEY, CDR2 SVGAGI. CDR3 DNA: TGTGCCAGCAGTTACTCGGTGGACTACTACGAGCAGTACTTC. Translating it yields CASSYSVDYYEQYF.

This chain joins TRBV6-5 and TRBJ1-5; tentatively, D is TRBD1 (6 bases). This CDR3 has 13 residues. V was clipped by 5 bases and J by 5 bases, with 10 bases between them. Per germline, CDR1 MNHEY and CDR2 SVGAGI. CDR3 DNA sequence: TGTGCCAGCAGTACAGGGTACTATCAGCCCCAGCATTTT. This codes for CASSTGYYQPQHF.

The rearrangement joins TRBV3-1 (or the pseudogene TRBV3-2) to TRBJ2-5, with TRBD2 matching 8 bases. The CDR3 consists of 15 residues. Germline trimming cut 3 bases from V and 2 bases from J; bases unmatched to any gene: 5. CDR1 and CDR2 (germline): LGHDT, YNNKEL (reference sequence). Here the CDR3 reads CASSHQTSVQETQYF. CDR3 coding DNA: TGTGCCAGCAGCCACCAGACTAGCGTGCAAGAGACCCAGTACTTC.